This TCR beta chain was observed in a study of blood T cells in healthy people across ages. Study findings and constraints: Researchers judged that diversity estimates from one million T cells fell short of true values.

Each sample yielded at least 6 million isolated PBMCs. Total RNA extraction produced at least 5 micrograms (per sample) for the study. Note on this clonotype: Its antigen is currently unknown. A read error may produce the germline difference seen at one junction end.

The authors ran a second PCR of about 6 to 12 cycles using a sample-barcoded 5' primer and a J-beta primer mix. MiXCR, run by TCRdb on the 5' RACE reads, gives a single entry per CDR3 protein. Of about a million distinct CDR3 sequences listed, approximately 38% are singletons. Germline CDR1 reads MGHDK; CDR2 reads SYGVNS. The CDR3 spans 15 residues. This clonotype was obtained from a man aged 18 to 29 in good health. The material sequenced was blood. The V call is TRBV25-1, the J call TRBJ2-2; possible D gene TRBD1, 6 bases. The CDR3 nucleotides read TGTACCAGCAGTGGTGCGGACAGGAACACCGGGGAGCTGTTTTTT. Encoded protein: CTSSGADRNTGELFF. The full variable domain, its missing parts supplied by reference TRBV25-1 and TRBJ2-2, is EADIYQTPRYLVIGTGKKITLECSQTMGHDKMYWYQQDPGMELHLIHYSYGVNSTEKGDLSSESTVSRIRTEHFPLTLESARPSHTSQYLCTSSGADRNTGELFFGEGSRLTVL.